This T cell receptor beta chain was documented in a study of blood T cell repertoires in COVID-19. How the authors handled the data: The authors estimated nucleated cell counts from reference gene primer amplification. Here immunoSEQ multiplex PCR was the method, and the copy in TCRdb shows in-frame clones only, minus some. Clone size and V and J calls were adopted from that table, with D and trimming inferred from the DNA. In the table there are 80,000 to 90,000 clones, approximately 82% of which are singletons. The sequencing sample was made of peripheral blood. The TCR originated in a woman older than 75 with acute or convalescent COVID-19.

CDR3 protein: CASSERGGYTF. The CDR3 nucleotides read TGTGCCAGCAGTGAAAGGGGGGGCTACACCTTC. The V and J genes are TRBV2 and TRBJ1-2; D may be TRBD1 (6 bases). CDR1 is SNHLY and CDR2 is FYNNEI in the germline V gene. V was cut by 2 bases and J by 8 bases, with 6 bases left in between. This CDR3 has 11 amino acids.